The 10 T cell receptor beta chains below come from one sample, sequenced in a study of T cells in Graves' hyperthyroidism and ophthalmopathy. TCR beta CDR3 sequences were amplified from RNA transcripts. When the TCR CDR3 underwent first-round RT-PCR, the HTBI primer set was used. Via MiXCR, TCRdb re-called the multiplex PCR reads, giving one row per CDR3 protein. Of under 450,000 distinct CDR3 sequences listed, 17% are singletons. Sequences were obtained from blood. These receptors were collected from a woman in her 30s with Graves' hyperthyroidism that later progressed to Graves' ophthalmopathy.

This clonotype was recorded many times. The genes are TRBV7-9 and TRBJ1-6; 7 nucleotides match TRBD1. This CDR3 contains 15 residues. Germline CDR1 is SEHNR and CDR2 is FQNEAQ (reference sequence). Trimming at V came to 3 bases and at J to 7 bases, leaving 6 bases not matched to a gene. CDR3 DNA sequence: TGTGCCAGCAGCTTTGGAGGACAGGACAATTCACCCCTCCACTTT. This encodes CASSFGGQDNSPLHF.

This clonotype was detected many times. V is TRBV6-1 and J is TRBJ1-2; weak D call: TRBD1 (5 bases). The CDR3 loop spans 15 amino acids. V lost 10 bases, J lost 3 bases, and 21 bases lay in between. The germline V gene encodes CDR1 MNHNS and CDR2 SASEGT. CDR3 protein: CATIPGAPGDYGYTF. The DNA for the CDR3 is TGTGCCACCATCCCTGGGGCCCCCGGGGACTATGGCTACACCTTC.

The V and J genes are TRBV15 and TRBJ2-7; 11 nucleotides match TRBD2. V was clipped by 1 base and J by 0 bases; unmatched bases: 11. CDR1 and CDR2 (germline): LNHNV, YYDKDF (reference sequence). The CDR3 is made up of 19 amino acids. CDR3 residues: CATSRVVRLAGPYSYEQYV. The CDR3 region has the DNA TGTGCCACCAGCAGAGTAGTACGACTAGCGGGACCCTACTCCTACGAGCAGTACGTC.

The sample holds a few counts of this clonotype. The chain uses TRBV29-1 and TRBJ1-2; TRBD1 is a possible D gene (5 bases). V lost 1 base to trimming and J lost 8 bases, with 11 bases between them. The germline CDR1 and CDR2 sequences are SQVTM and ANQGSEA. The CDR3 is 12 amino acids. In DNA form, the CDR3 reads TGCAGCGTTGAAGGAGGGGAGAGCGGCTACACCTTC. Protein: CSVEGGESGYTF. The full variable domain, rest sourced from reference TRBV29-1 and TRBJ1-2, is SAVISQKPSRDICQRGTSLTIQCQVDSQVTMMFWYRQQPGQSLTLIATANQGSEATYESGFVIDKFPISRPNLTFSTLTVSNMSPEDSSIYLCSVEGGESGYTFGSGTRLTVV.

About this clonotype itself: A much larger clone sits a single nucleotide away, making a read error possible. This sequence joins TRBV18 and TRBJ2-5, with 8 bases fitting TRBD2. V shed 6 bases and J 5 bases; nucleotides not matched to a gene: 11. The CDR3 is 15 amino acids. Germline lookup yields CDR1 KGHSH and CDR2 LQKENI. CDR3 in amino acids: CASSRGAGGRETQYF. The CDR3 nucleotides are TGTGCCAGCTCCCGAGGCGCGGGGGGTCGGGAGACCCAGTACTTC.

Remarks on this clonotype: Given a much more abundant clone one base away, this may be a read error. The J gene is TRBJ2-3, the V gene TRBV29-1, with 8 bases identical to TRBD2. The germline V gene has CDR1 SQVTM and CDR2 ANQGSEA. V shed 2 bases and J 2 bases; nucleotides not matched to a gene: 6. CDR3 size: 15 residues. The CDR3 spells CSVEPPGGDTDTQYF. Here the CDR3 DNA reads TGCAGCGTTGAACCTCCGGGAGGGGACACAGATACGCAGTATTTT.

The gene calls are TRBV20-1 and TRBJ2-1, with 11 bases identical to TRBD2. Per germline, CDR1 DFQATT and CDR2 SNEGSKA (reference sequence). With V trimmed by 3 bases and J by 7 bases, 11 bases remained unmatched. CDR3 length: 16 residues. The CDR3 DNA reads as TGCAGTGCTAGTAGGCTAGCGGGGGGCAATGGGAATGAGCAGTTCTTC. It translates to CSASRLAGGNGNEQFF.

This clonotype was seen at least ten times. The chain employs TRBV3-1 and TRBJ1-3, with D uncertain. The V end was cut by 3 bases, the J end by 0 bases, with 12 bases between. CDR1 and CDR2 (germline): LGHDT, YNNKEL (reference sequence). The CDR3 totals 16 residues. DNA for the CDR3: TGTGCCAGCAGCCAGGGGAGGGAATACTCTGGAAACACCATATATTTT. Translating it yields CASSQGREYSGNTIYF.

The CDR3 loop reads CASSLVGRTGVRTGGYTF. For the CDR3, the DNA is TGTGCCAGCAGCTTAGTGGGGCGGACAGGGGTCCGGACCGGTGGCTACACCTTC. The genes are TRBV7-9 and TRBJ1-2, with 9 bases matching TRBD1. V shed 1 base, J shed 7 bases, and the junction held 16 bases outside the gene matches. This CDR3 region has 18 residues. CDR1 is SEHNR, CDR2 FQNEAQ, per germline (reference sequence). Variable domain in full (rest from reference TRBV7-9 and TRBJ1-2): DTGVSQNPRHKITKRGQNVTFRCDPISEHNRLYWYRQTLGQGPEFLTYFQNEAQLEKSRLLSDRFSAERPKGSFSTLEIQRTEQGDSAMYLCASSLVGRTGVRTGGYTFGSGTRLTVV.

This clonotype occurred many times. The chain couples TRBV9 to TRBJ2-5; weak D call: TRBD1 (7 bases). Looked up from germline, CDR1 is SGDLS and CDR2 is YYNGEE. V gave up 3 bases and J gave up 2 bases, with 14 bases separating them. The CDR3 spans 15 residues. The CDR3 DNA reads TGTGCCAGCAGCGCGGGGGCGGGACAGCAAGAGACCCAGTACTTC. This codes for CASSAGAGQQETQYF.